This T cell receptor (beta chain) originates from a study of blood T cell repertoires in COVID-19. Here immunoSEQ multiplex PCR was the method, and the copy in TCRdb shows in-frame clones only, minus some. Of about 200,000 clones listed, about 89% were seen once; the top ten hold approximately 8%. Participant age was roughly 18 to 100 years, and participants resided in about two dozen US areas. The source of this sequence is a young woman who had recovered from COVID-19. The sample was PBMCs or T cells enriched from blood (not recorded which).

CDR3 in DNA: TGCGCCAGCAGCCAAGTGGGGGGGGCAGGCGAGACCCAGTACTTC. It is translated as CASSQVGGAGETQYF. The chain combines TRBV4-1 with TRBJ2-5, with D possibly being TRBD2 (7 bases). Trimming removed 1 base from V and 5 bases from J, with 14 bases in between. CDR3 length: 15 residues. CDR1 and CDR2 from the germline V gene are MGHRA and YSYEKL.